This entry is about one TCR beta chain. These data belong to a study of blood T cell repertoires in COVID-19. TCRdb's copy holds only in-frame clones and misses some; the assay was immunoSEQ multiplex PCR. Of around 210,000 clones detected, 85% appear once; the ten largest clones hold roughly 5%. While infection was still active, Seattle patients were enrolled and then followed longitudinally. CDR1 is LGHNA, CDR2 YSLEER, per germline. The CDR3 is made up of 17 amino acids. V trimming: 5 bases; J trimming: 5 bases; junction bases outside the gene matches: 15. The sample taken for sequencing was peripheral blood. The receptor's source is a man aged 45-65 years with COVID-19, enrolled during active disease. This chain connects TRBV4-3 to TRBJ2-5, with 9 nucleotides matching TRBD2. Here the CDR3 DNA reads TGCGCCAGCAGCAGACGGGCTAGCGGGACGACAGGGGAGACCCAGTACTTC. Its translation: CASSRRASGTTGETQYF.